This TCR beta chain was profiled in a study of cytomegalovirus exposure and HLA in healthy donors. With 60 Vbeta and 13 Jbeta primers, the PCR was carried out. TCRdb's copy holds only in-frame clones and misses some; the assay was immunoSEQ multiplex PCR. The data show 130,000 to 150,000 clones, around four fifths seen once. CDR3 length: 11 amino acids. Germline CDR1 reads DFQATT; CDR2 reads SNEGSKA (reference sequence). V lost 2 bases, J lost 9 bases, and 8 bases lay in between. A word on this clone: Its target is unknown.

Findings of the study overall: As a later analysis showed, several of the most significant clusters appeared to be linked to common viral pathogens. Productive status was seen about 90% or about 30% of the time for most TCR beta V segments in an earlier analysis. In presence/absence analyses, roughly uniform sequencing depth across donors was assumed. Later, an analysis showed that TCR beta chains associated with HLA were more clonally expanded than others that were equally common.

The rearrangement uses TRBV20-1 and TRBJ2-1; D remains unclear. The sequencing input was PBMCs. The clonotype was recovered from a woman aged 55-69 years in good health and CMV-seropositive. The CDR3: CSARLVSEQFF. CDR3 DNA sequence: TGCAGTGCTAGACTAGTTTCTGAGCAGTTCTTC.